Below, 6 T cell receptor beta chains from the same sample are listed, as sequenced in a study of CD8 T cells in Susac syndrome. It was with random hexamers that roughly 0.45 to 1 ug RNA was reverse transcribed. TCRdb used MiXCR to reprocess the immunoSEQ multiplex PCR reads, holding one entry per CDR3 protein. The sample records 45,000 to 55,000 distinct CDR3 sequences, 90% to 95% being singletons. Source material: CD8+ T cells from PBMCs. These receptors were taken from a human donor in good health.

The chain employs TRBV5-6 and TRBJ2-5, with 8 bases that match TRBD2. V dropped 0 bases and J dropped 5; count of bases not matched to a gene: 6. Germline V gene data show CDR1 as SGHDT and CDR2 as YYEEEE. This CDR3 is built from 15 residues. CDR3 in DNA: TGTGCCAGCAGCTTGGGAGCGGGAGTTCAGGAGACCCAGTACTTC. Translating it yields CASSLGAGVQETQYF.

This chain uses TRBV7-6 with TRBJ1-5, with 7 bases matching TRBD1. This CDR3 has 15 amino acids. Per the germline V gene, CDR1 is SGHVS and CDR2 is FNYEAQ. Germline trimming cut 3 bases from V and 6 bases from J; bases unmatched to any gene: 8. Written as DNA, the CDR3 is TGTGCCAGCAGCTTTTGGCAGGGGGAAGGTCAGCCCCAGCATTTT. As protein: CASSFWQGEGQPQHF.

The DNA of the CDR3 is TGCAGTGCTAGAGCCCCGGGGGCTGGGGAGACCCAGTACTTC. Protein product: CSARAPGAGETQYF. The chain joins TRBV20-1 to TRBJ2-5; perhaps D is TRBD1 or TRBD2 (6 bases each). CDR1 is DFQATT, CDR2 SNEGSKA, per germline (reference sequence). V was pared by 1 base and J by 5 bases, with 14 bases between. The CDR3 runs to 14 residues.

This clonotype was observed a single time. The rearrangement uses TRBV6-5 and TRBJ2-3; 9 nucleotides match TRBD2. The germline gives CDR1 MNHEY, CDR2 SVGAGI. The V segment lost 0 bases and the J segment 3 bases; nucleotides outside the gene matches: 7. The CDR3 is 17 residues long. CDR3 sequence reads: CASSYSRTSEGTDTQYF. The CDR3 nucleotides are TGTGCCAGCAGTTACTCGCGGACTAGCGAGGGAACAGATACGCAGTATTTT.

CDR3 protein: CASRQQGYNEQFF. DNA for the CDR3: TGTGCCAGCAGACAACAGGGATACAATGAGCAGTTCTTC. The chain has TRBV5-6 and TRBJ2-1, with D perhaps matching TRBD1 (6 bases). The germline V and J ends were trimmed by 5 bases and 4 bases, with 10 bases remaining between them. CDR1 is SGHDT and CDR2 is YYEEEE in the germline V gene. The CDR3 spans 13 residues.

V and J are TRBV3-1 and TRBJ2-3, with TRBD2 identical over 11 bases. The trim removed 4 bases at V and 2 bases at J, leaving 2 bases unmatched. The CDR3 has 15 residues. Germline V CDR1 and CDR2: LGHDT, YNNKEL (reference sequence). CDR3 nucleotides: TGTGCCAGCAGCCCGGGACTAGCGGACACAGATACGCAGTATTTT. It codes for CASSPGLADTDTQYF.